This TCR beta chain comes out of a study of shared clonotypes between healthy human individuals. About this clone: Its specificity is not known.

It was into CD45RA+ naive and CD45RA-negative memory subsets that the CD4+ cells were split. This table comes from immunoSEQ multiplex PCR, and its TCRdb copy is limited to in-frame clones, with some not included. This table has 1,400,000 or so clones, around 98.5% appearing once. V lost 2 bases, J lost 4 bases, and 3 bases stayed unmatched. The germline V gene has CDR1 SGHTA and CDR2 FQGTGA. The CDR3 has 15 amino acids. Study-level findings and limits: Naive subsets generally had larger estimated richness than memory subsets. For sorted subsets, rarefaction showed incomplete sequencing despite large depth. It was the few donors that limited the genetic and exposure-history diversity represented.

Sequenced input: naive CD4+ T cells sorted from blood. The subset was: CD45RA+ positively selected. The chain carries TRBV7-3 and TRBJ2-1; TRBD2 matches 9 bases. The clonotype originates from a man between 25 and 39 years old in good health. The CDR3 reads CASSLGLAYYNEQFF. The CDR3 DNA reads as TGTGCCAGCAGCTTAGGACTAGCGTATTACAATGAGCAGTTCTTC.